Shown below are 27 T cell receptor beta chains from a single sample sequenced in a study of tumor-infiltrating lymphocytes in primary liver carcinoma (dated by TCRdb to the late 2010s). TRIzol reagent was used to extract blood RNA from unsorted whole blood, while the DNeasy Blood & Tissue kit provided the germline DNA. Sequencing took place on an Illumina HiSeq 2500. A constant-region primer and ProtoScript II reverse transcriptase were used to reverse-transcribe TCRbeta-specific cDNA from roughly 500 ng total RNA. Construction of the TCRbeta libraries relied on three nested rounds of multiplex PCR, following a slightly modified ARM-PCR procedure. Each of the first two PCR rounds ran for roughly 9 cycles and used multiplex TRBV1-TRBV30 forward primers together with a Cbeta reverse primer. TCRdb ran its own pipeline on the public reads, namely fastp trimming at Q25 and MiXCR clone calling, and kept in-frame beta chains. Each CDR3 protein gets just one entry, which takes the most common genes and DNA from the rows behind it. The sample table contains 150,000 to 200,000 distinct CDR3 sequences; only one count was recorded for approximately 60% of them. Around 68% of the sample is taken by the ten largest.

Sequencing was carried out using peripheral blood. The origin of the receptors is a man aged 35 to 55 with primary liver carcinoma and hepatitis B virus infection.

This chain links TRBV29-1 with TRBJ2-5; no clear D. This CDR3 contains 11 residues. Germline CDR1 is SQVTM and CDR2 is ANQGSEA. Trimming took 4 bases from V and 4 from J, leaving 7 bases between them. The CDR3 sequence: CSVGWGETQYF. CDR3 in DNA: TGCAGCGTTGGGTGGGGAGAGACCCAGTACTTC.

With respect to this clonotype: A single base separates this from a much larger clone, so it may be a read error. The gene calls are TRBV11-1 and TRBJ2-1, with 10 nucleotides matching TRBD2. The DNA end lines up better with TRBJ2-7; the J call may be wrong. Germline V gene lookup returns CDR1 SGHAT and CDR2 FQDESV (reference sequence). This CDR3 comprises 17 residues. CDR3 nucleotides: TGTGCCAGCAGCCCCCGGGGAGCGGGAGGGCCTCACAATGAGCAGTACTTC. Its translation: CASSPRGAGGPHNEQYF.

This clonotype has a count of ten or more. This chain uses TRBV11-3 with TRBJ1-1; D is unresolved. The V and J ends lost 1 base and 1 base respectively, with 4 bases between them. The germline gives CDR1 SGHNT, CDR2 YENEEA. The CDR3 consists of 13 residues. The CDR3 protein is CASSLAANTEAFF. CDR3 sequence (DNA): TGTGCCAGCAGCTTAGCAGCGAACACTGAAGCTTTCTTT. Full variable domain (missing parts from reference TRBV11-3 and TRBJ1-1): EAGVVQSPRYKIIEKKQPVAFWCNPISGHNTLYWYLQNLGQGPELLIRYENEEAVDDSQLPKDRFSAERLKGVDSTLKIQPAELGDSAVYLCASSLAANTEAFFGQGTRLTVV.

The rearrangement joins TRBV6-5 to TRBJ2-7; TRBD2 matches 8 bases. Germline lookup yields CDR1 MNHEY and CDR2 SVGAGI. CDR3 length equals 17 residues. Trimming cost V 6 bases and J 6 bases; bases outside gene matches: 19. As DNA, the CDR3 is TGTGCCAGCAGCAGGGGACTAGTGGGAGTAGGACGGCTCGAGCAGTACTTC. It specifies CASSRGLVGVGRLEQYF.

This clonotype has a handful of counts. The chain couples TRBV6-5 to TRBJ1-2; D is undetermined. V lost 0 bases and J 8 bases, leaving 16 bases between the germline ends. CDR1 and CDR2 from the germline V gene are MNHEY and SVGAGI. CDR3 length: 15 residues. DNA for the CDR3: TGTGCCAGCAGTTACTCGCCCAACAAGTTCCAAGGCTACACCTTC. It specifies CASSYSPNKFQGYTF.

J is TRBJ1-1 and V is TRBV12-3 or TRBV12-4, with unresolved D. The CDR3 is 13 amino acids. V was shortened by 5 bases and J by 4 bases, with 11 bases between the two germline ends. CDR3 loop: CASSKEGGTEAFF. As DNA, the CDR3 is TGTGCCAGCAGTAAGGAGGGAGGCACTGAAGCTTTCTTT.

The gene calls are TRBV28 and TRBJ2-1; a possible D gene is TRBD1 (6 bases). Germline V lookup: CDR1 MDHEN, CDR2 SYDVKM. CDR3 size: 12 residues. Between the trimmed V and J ends, which lost 8 bases and 8 bases, there was a span of 13 bases. CDR3 protein: CASRTGFDEQFF. CDR3 coding DNA: TGTGCCAGCCGCACAGGGTTCGATGAGCAGTTCTTC.

About this clonotype: A read error may produce the germline difference seen at one junction end. J is TRBJ2-2 and V is TRBV11-2; 9 nucleotides line up with TRBD1. Germline V lookup: CDR1 SGHAT, CDR2 FQNNGV. This CDR3 spans 17 amino acids. The CDR3 DNA reads TGTGCTAGCAGCTTTGATCGGGACAGGGTCGGCACCGGGGAGCCGTTTTTC. It is translated as CASSFDRDRVGTGEPFF.

This clonotype was counted many times. This rearrangement joins TRBV11-1 to TRBJ2-2; 9 bases align to TRBD2. Germline trimming cut 2 bases from V and 7 bases from J; bases unmatched to any gene: 14. CDR1 and CDR2 from the germline V gene are SGHAT and FQDESV (reference sequence). The CDR3 is 18 residues long. CDR3 nucleotide sequence: TGTGCCAGCAGCTTAACCCCGTCCGCGGGAGCGGGGGGCGGGGAGCTGTTTTTT. Encoded protein: CASSLTPSAGAGGGELFF.

As concerns this clonotype: A clone one base away is much larger, so this may be a read error. The chain is built from TRBV11-2 and TRBJ2-1; D is undetermined. CDR3 length: 12 amino acids. The germline V gene encodes CDR1 SGHAT and CDR2 FQNNGV. Trimming stripped 3 bases from V and 6 bases from J, with 6 bases between. Here the CDR3 DNA reads TGTGCCAGCAGCTTCAAGACCAATGAGCAGTTCTTC. Residues: CASSFKTNEQFF.

The chain employs TRBV12-3 or TRBV12-4 and TRBJ1-2; no clear D. This CDR3 comprises 15 residues. V gave up 5 bases and J gave up 4 bases, with 17 bases separating them. CDR3 sequence: CASSPTASHGYGYTF. The CDR3 DNA is TGTGCCAGCAGTCCCACAGCTTCCCACGGCTATGGCTACACCTTC.

A few counts support this clonotype. This chain uses TRBV29-1 with TRBJ2-1; no reliable D call. This CDR3 spans 13 amino acids. The ends were cut back, 6 bases at V and 9 bases at J, with 18 bases in the middle. From germline, CDR1 is SQVTM and CDR2 ANQGSEA. The CDR3 is CSVREPDESEQFF. The DNA of the CDR3 is TGCAGCGTCCGTGAGCCTGACGAGAGTGAGCAGTTCTTC.

As to this clonotype: The junction departs from the called germline gene at one end, perhaps through a read error. The V call is TRBV4-1, the J call TRBJ2-1, with a weak D call TRBD2 (6 bases). Looked up from germline, CDR1 is MGHRA and CDR2 is YSYEKL. The CDR3 spans 14 residues. CDR3: CASSQETRYSEQFF. CDR3 bases: TGCGCCAGCAGCCAAGAGACTAGATACAGTGAGCAGTTCTTC.

The chain joins TRBV5-1 to TRBJ2-5; tentatively, D is TRBD2 (6 bases). This CDR3 region has 13 residues. Germline CDR1 is SGHRS and CDR2 is YFSETQ. The V and J ends lost 4 bases and 5 bases respectively, with 12 bases between them. In DNA, the CDR3 is TGCGCCAGCAGCGGGGGACTTCTCGAGACCCAGTACTTC. Encoded protein: CASSGGLLETQYF.

The chain has TRBV18 and TRBJ1-4; TRBD1 aligns across 8 bases. Per germline, CDR1 KGHSH and CDR2 LQKENI. This CDR3 has 16 amino acids. Trimming took 1 base from V and 8 from J; bases not matched to a gene: 9. The CDR3 bases are TGTGCCAGCTCACCACAGATGACAGGGGAAGGCGAAAAACTGTTTTTT. This encodes CASSPQMTGEGEKLFF.

The genes are TRBV4-1 and TRBJ2-1; 7 nucleotides align to TRBD1. CDR3 length equals 15 residues. Germline CDR1 is MGHRA and CDR2 is YSYEKL. Unmatched junction bases numbered 0, after V lost 1 base and J lost 0 bases. This CDR3 reads CASSQGQGSYNEQFF. The CDR3 DNA is TGCGCCAGCAGCCAAGGACAGGGCTCCTACAATGAGCAGTTCTTC.

With respect to this clonotype: One end of the junction fails to match germline, which may point to a read error. The CDR3 region is CASSLATGRGVKKTQYF. The CDR3 region has the DNA TGTGCCAGTAGCTTAGCGACGGGACGGGGCGTTAAAAAGACCCAGTACTTC. V is TRBV11-1 and J is TRBJ2-5; D possibly uses TRBD1 or TRBD2 (5 bases each). The CDR3 spans 17 residues. The germline gives CDR1 SGHAT, CDR2 FQDESV (reference sequence).

DNA of the CDR3: TGCGCCAGCAGCATGGACAGGGGAGCTGGGGCCAACGTCCTGACTTTC. It yields the protein CASSMDRGAGANVLTF. The chain uses TRBV5-1 and TRBJ2-6, with 9 positions matching TRBD1. CDR3 length: 16 amino acids. From germline, CDR1 is SGHRS and CDR2 YFSETQ. V lost 4 bases and J lost 2; bases outside the gene matches: 4.

To note about this clonotype: At one end, the junction sequence differs from germline, possibly due to a read error. This rearrangement joins TRBV11-2 to TRBJ2-7; D may be TRBD1 or TRBD2 (11 bases each). The CDR3 has 19 residues. Germline CDR1 reads SGHAT; CDR2 reads FQNNGV. Here the CDR3 reads CASRKDRGRLAGGSYDQYF. DNA of the CDR3: TGTGCCAGCAGAAAGGACAGGGGGCGGCTAGCGGGAGGCTCCTACGATCAGTACTTC.

Comment on this clonotype: A read error may be the cause here, since a much bigger clone is one base away. The chain joins TRBV29-1 to TRBJ2-1; D uncertain. The CDR3 sequence is 17 residues long. Germline V gene sequence: CDR1 SQVTM, CDR2 ANQGSEA. The CDR3: CSVEGAGRERSYNVQFF. Here the CDR3 DNA reads TGCAGCGTTGAAGGGGCCGGCCGCGAGCGCTCCTACAATGTGCAGTTCTTC.

Note on this clonotype: This CDR3 is missing its conserved last phenylalanine or tryptophan, likely due to a read error. V is TRBV11-1 and J is TRBJ2-1; 10 positions agree with TRBD2. Per germline, CDR1 SGHAT and CDR2 FQDESV (reference sequence). This CDR3 has 15 residues. The CDR3 here is CASSVGLADYIEQFL. The DNA of the CDR3 is TGTGCCAGCAGCGTAGGACTAGCGGACTACATTGAGCAGTTCTTA.

Regarding this clonotype: This could be a read error, since a much larger clone is one nucleotide away. The chain uses TRBV11-1 and TRBJ2-3; perhaps TRBD2 as D (5 bases). The CDR3 contains 16 residues. Germline V gene lookup returns CDR1 SGHAT and CDR2 FQDESV (reference sequence). In nucleotides, the CDR3 is TGTGCCAGCAGCCGCGGTGGTTTCTCTAGCACAGATATGCAGTATTTT. The encoded protein is CASSRGGFSSTDMQYF.

This clonotype was detected many times. This chain links TRBV7-8 with TRBJ1-1, with a tentative D call TRBD1 (5 bases). The germline V gene has CDR1 SGHVS and CDR2 FQNEAQ. The CDR3 contains 13 residues. Trimming stripped 4 bases from V and 3 bases from J, with 9 bases between. This chain's CDR3 is CASSYSGDTEAFF. CDR3 sequence (DNA): TGTGCCAGCAGCTACTCGGGGGACACTGAAGCTTTCTTT.

The chain employs TRBV11-2 and TRBJ2-2; D not certain. V was cut by 6 bases and J by 2 bases, with 10 bases left in between. The CDR3 consists of 14 residues. CDR1 and CDR2 (germline): SGHAT, FQNNGV. CDR3 sequence (DNA): TGTGCCAGCAGGTCGACAAGAAACACCGGGGAGCTGTTTTTT. Protein product: CASRSTRNTGELFF.

As regards this clonotype: This could be a read error, since a much larger clone is one nucleotide away. CDR3 residues: CANSRDMGTEAFF. In nucleotides, the CDR3 is TGTGCCAACAGTCGGGACATGGGCACTGAAGCTTTCTTT. This sequence joins TRBV12-3 or TRBV12-4 and TRBJ1-1; D is perhaps TRBD1 (6 bases). The CDR3 extends over 13 amino acids.

This clonotype has more than one count but fewer than ten. The chain employs TRBV6-5 and TRBJ2-7; weak D call: TRBD2 (7 bases). There are 15 residues in the CDR3. Germline V gene sequence: CDR1 MNHEY, CDR2 SVGAGI. V gave up 10 bases and J gave up 5 bases, with 24 bases separating them. The CDR3 sequence is CATGGGGTLRNEQYF. CDR3 DNA sequence: TGTGCCACCGGAGGGGGGGGGACTTTAAGGAACGAGCAGTACTTC.

This clonotype came up many times. The chain combines TRBV11-1 with TRBJ1-6, with D maybe TRBD1 (5 bases). The CDR3 contains 15 residues. Germline lookup yields CDR1 SGHAT and CDR2 FQDESV (reference sequence). The germline V and J ends were trimmed by 1 base and 7 bases, with 11 bases remaining between them. The CDR3 DNA reads TGTGCCAGCAGCTTAGGAGGGGACCAAAATTCACCCCTCCACTTT. Protein sequence: CASSLGGDQNSPLHF.